Following are 15 T cell receptor beta chains from one sample sequenced in a study of OX40 agonist ivuxolimab in advanced cancers. The method was immunoSEQ multiplex PCR; TCRdb's version includes in-frame clones alone and lacks a portion of them. The repertoire holds about 84,000 clones, with roughly nine tenths as singletons. This sample comprised CD4+ or CD8+ T cells sorted from blood, obtained in a trial of the OX40 agonist ivuxolimab. The receptors were sampled from an adult with an advanced solid tumor such as melanoma, head and neck, liver or kidney cancer.

The chain links TRBV6-5 to TRBJ1-2; tentatively, D is TRBD1 (5 bases). Trimming left V 0 bases short and J 3 bases short, with 8 bases between. In germline, CDR1 is MNHEY, CDR2 SVGAGI. The CDR3 has 14 residues. CDR3 bases: TGTGCCAGCAGTTACTCCGGGGACGACTATGGCTACACCTTC. Translated: CASSYSGDDYGYTF.

J is TRBJ1-2 and V is TRBV5-1; D is possibly TRBD1 (5 bases). The V and J ends lost 1 base and 7 bases respectively, with 14 bases between them. Germline V gene sequence: CDR1 SGHRS, CDR2 YFSETQ. The CDR3 contains 14 residues. CDR3 region: CASSLRVQGSGYTF. DNA of the CDR3: TGCGCCAGCAGCTTGAGAGTTCAGGGCTCTGGCTACACCTTC.

The gene calls are TRBV19 and TRBJ2-3; D gene unclear. The CDR3 covers 13 residues. V lost 3 bases and J lost 4, with 8 bases in between. Germline V lookup: CDR1 LNHDA, CDR2 SQIVND (reference sequence). This CDR3 is CASSIRFADTQYF. Here the CDR3 DNA reads TGTGCCAGTAGTATCAGGTTCGCAGATACGCAGTATTTT.

This clone was counted once. J is TRBJ2-1 and V is TRBV10-1; D remains unclear. The germline V gene has CDR1 WNHNN and CDR2 SYGVQD (reference sequence). Trimming took 4 bases from V and 7 from J, leaving 11 bases between them. The CDR3 is 13 amino acids. The CDR3 DNA is TGCGCCAGCAGTGTTAGTGTCGTGAATGAGCAGTTCTTC. It yields the protein CASSVSVVNEQFF.

Only a few counts were recorded for this clone. V and J are TRBV21-1 and TRBJ1-2. TRBV21-1 is shown as a pseudogene. The CDR3 is made up of 15 amino acids. CDR3 in amino acids: CASSPRAPVKEGYTF. The CDR3, as DNA: TGTGCCAGCAGCCCCCGGGCCCCGGTAAAGGAAGGCTACACCTTC.

The chain recombines TRBV21-1 with TRBJ2-7; the tabulated D call, TRBD2, remains unverified against the DNA. TRBV21-1 is given as a pseudogene. The CDR3 totals 16 residues. The CDR3 is CASSKKETRREYEQYV. The CDR3 DNA sequence: TGTGCCAGCAGCAAAAAAGAGACAAGGAGGGAATACGAGCAGTACGTC.

The chain recombines TRBV28 with TRBJ2-1; D could derive from TRBD1 or TRBD2 (5 bases each). The V gene lost 7 bases and the J gene lost 4 bases, with 14 bases spanning the gap. There are 14 residues in the CDR3. Germline CDR1 MDHEN, CDR2 SYDVKM. The CDR3 is CASIPGRRYNEQFF. The CDR3 DNA reads TGTGCCAGCATCCCGGGACGGAGATACAATGAGCAGTTCTTC.

The chain employs TRBV6-5 and TRBJ1-1; D unresolved. Trimming took off 2 bases at V and 1 base at J, with 11 bases between the two ends. CDR3 length equals 15 residues. CDR1 is MNHEY, CDR2 SVGAGI, per germline. In nucleotides, the CDR3 is TGTGCCAGCAGTTACGGGGAAACAACGAACACTGAAGCTTTCTTT. Amino acid sequence: CASSYGETTNTEAFF.

The CDR3 DNA is TGTGCCAGCAGTTCGACACGGCAAGGGGGCTACACCTTC. This encodes CASSSTRQGGYTF. This chain joins TRBV28 and TRBJ1-2, with D hard to call. Germline assignment: CDR1 MDHEN and CDR2 SYDVKM. The V end lost 4 bases, the J end lost 8 bases, and 14 bases lay between the germline ends. This CDR3 has 13 amino acids.

The V and J genes are TRBV5-6 and TRBJ1-2; 7 bases line up with TRBD1. V shed 0 bases, J shed 4 bases, and the junction held 3 bases outside the gene matches. The germline gives CDR1 SGHDT, CDR2 YYEEEE. CDR3 length: 14 residues. This CDR3 is CASSLADRIYGYTF. The DNA of the CDR3 is TGTGCCAGCAGCTTGGCGGACAGGATCTATGGCTACACCTTC.

The chain has TRBV9 and TRBJ2-1; TRBD2 aligns across 7 bases. The CDR3 runs 15 residues. CDR1 and CDR2 from the germline V gene are SGDLS and YYNGEE. Germline trimming cut 4 bases from V and 0 bases from J; bases unmatched to any gene: 4. This CDR3 reads CASSSAGSSYNEQFF. The CDR3 DNA is TGTGCCAGCAGCTCAGCGGGATCCTCCTACAATGAGCAGTTCTTC.

CDR3: CASSLGPSSFDEQYF. CDR3 bases: TGTGCCAGCAGCTTGGGGCCCTCCTCCTTCGACGAGCAGTACTTC. V and J are TRBV5-6 and TRBJ2-7; D remains unclear. Trimming cost V 0 bases and J 5 bases, with 15 bases left between them. Germline-derived CDR1 and CDR2 are SGHDT and YYEEEE. The CDR3 consists of 15 residues. The variable domain in full, completed from reference TRBV5-6 and TRBJ2-7, reads DAGVTQSPTHLIKTRGQQVTLRCSPKSGHDTVSWYQQALGQGPQFIFQYYEEEERQRGNFPDRFSGHQFPNYSSELNVNALLLGDSALYLCASSLGPSSFDEQYFGPGTRLTVT.

This rearrangement joins TRBV7-4 to TRBJ2-7, with D unclear. Germline V gene data show CDR1 as SGHVT and CDR2 as SQSDAQ. This CDR3 has 10 residues. Trimming cost V 3 bases and J 5 bases, with 2 bases left between them. The DNA of the CDR3 is TGTGCCAGCAGCTTCCACGAGCAGTACTTC. Translation: CASSFHEQYF.

This clone occurred once. The V call is TRBV6-5, the J call TRBJ2-3; TRBD2 might be the D (6 bases). V was trimmed by 2 bases and J by 3 bases, leaving 6 bases between them. CDR3 size: 13 residues. CDR1 is MNHEY and CDR2 is SVGAGI in the germline V gene. The CDR3 is CASSYAGTDTQYF. The CDR3 nucleotides read TGTGCCAGCAGTTACGCGGGGACAGATACGCAGTATTTT.

The count of this clone is one. The J gene is TRBJ2-2, the V gene TRBV7-9; D is ambiguous. V shed 5 bases and J shed 2 bases, with 12 bases lying between them. The CDR3 has 15 amino acids. The germline gives CDR1 SEHNR, CDR2 FQNEAQ (reference sequence). CDR3 region: CASSPWGGNTGELFF. The CDR3, as DNA: TGTGCCAGCAGCCCCTGGGGTGGTAACACCGGGGAGCTGTTTTTT.